The source of this T cell receptor beta chain is a study of CD8 T cells in Susac syndrome. When the RNA was reverse transcribed, random hexamers were used with an input of roughly 0.45 to 1 ug. Multiplex immunoSEQ PCR targeted 54 Vbeta and 13 Jbeta TCR beta segments. TCRdb ran MiXCR on the immunoSEQ multiplex PCR reads and lists one entry per CDR3 protein. This sample has roughly 80,000 distinct CDR3 sequences, with 94% found just once. Sequencing targeted TCR beta in T cells from blood (CD8+ and CD4+). TEMRA cells were FACS-enriched, with CD8+ and CD4+ T cells isolated negatively. V was pared by 7 bases and J by 3 bases, with 16 bases between. CDR3 size: 14 residues. The germline CDR1 and CDR2 sequences are SGDLS and YYNGEE.

This chain joins TRBV9 and TRBJ1-2, with a possible D match to TRBD1 (5 bases). The sample was CD8+ T cells from PBMCs. The clonotype originates from a human donor in good health. The CDR3 nucleotides are TGTGCCAGCGCGAGAGATGGGGGATACTATGGCTACACCTTC. It translates to CASARDGGYYGYTF.